A selection of T cell receptor beta chains follows, all from one sample in a study of blood T cell repertoires in COVID-19. Generated by immunoSEQ multiplex PCR, the TCRdb table keeps only in-frame clones and is missing some. The table lists about 15,000 clones, 70% to 90% of them singletons. What was sequenced was peripheral blood. These receptor sequences come from a human donor in a cohort sampled during active COVID-19. Each CDR3 is given with its conserved first and last residue. D genes are given only for firm matches. The size of a clone is reported for some rows only, either as once, few or many, or as a class for expanded clones.

d_call clone_size j_call v_call cdr3_aa cdr3_nt
NA NA TRBJ2-1 TRBV11-3 CASRNTNEQFF TGTGCCAGCAGGAATACTAATGAGCAGTTCTTC
TRBD1 NA TRBJ1-2 TRBV7-9 CASSLSQGQTRYGYTF TGTGCCAGCAGCTTATCCCAGGGACAGACTCGCTATGGCTACACCTTC
NA NA TRBJ2-7 TRBV29-1 CSASDSFHSYEQYF TGCAGCGCCTCGGACAGCTTCCACTCCTACGAGCAGTACTTC
TRBD1 NA TRBJ1-5 TRBV6-5 CASSTGGKGNQPQHF TGTGCCAGCAGTACAGGGGGCAAGGGCAATCAGCCCCAGCATTTT
TRBD1 NA TRBJ2-5 TRBV11-3 CASSLGPGQGEETQYF TGTGCCAGCAGCTTAGGGCCGGGACAGGGGGAAGAGACCCAGTACTTC
NA NA TRBJ2-5 TRBV7-8 CASSKPRTTGETQYF TGTGCCAGCAGCAAACCCAGGACTACCGGGGAGACCCAGTACTTC
NA NA TRBJ2-6 TRBV28 CASSSSAGANVLTF TGTGCCAGCAGTTCCAGTGCTGGGGCCAACGTCCTGACTTTC
NA NA TRBJ2-6 TRBV29-1 CSVWGPGSGANVLTF TGCAGCGTATGGGGGCCGGGATCTGGGGCCAACGTCCTGACTTTC
NA NA TRBJ1-5 TRBV19 CATTPDREIQPQHF TGTGCCACCACCCCCGACCGGGAGATTCAGCCCCAGCATTTT
TRBD1 NA TRBJ1-2 TRBV6-5 CASSYQRQGNSYGYTF TGTGCCAGCAGTTACCAGCGACAGGGGAATAGCTATGGCTACACCTTC
NA NA TRBJ2-2 TRBV27 CASSLSPRAGELFF TGTGCCAGCAGTTTAAGTCCTAGAGCCGGGGAGCTGTTTTTT
TRBD2 few TRBJ2-3 TRBV6-5 CASSPEQREGDTQYF TGTGCCAGCAGCCCAGAACAGCGGGAGGGAGATACGCAGTATTTT
NA NA TRBJ2-3 TRBV9 CASSSSTDTQYF TGTGCCAGCAGCTCCTCCACAGATACGCAGTATTTT
NA NA TRBJ1-6 TRBV3-1/TRBV3-2 CASSQDQTGRSPLHF TGTGCCAGCAGCCAAGATCAGACAGGACGTTCACCCCTCCACTTT
NA NA TRBJ1-1 TRBV5-1 CASSLDRAAMNTEAFF TGCGCCAGCAGCTTGGACAGGGCAGCCATGAACACTGAAGCTTTCTTT
NA NA TRBJ2-5 TRBV2 CASSERTTGETQYF TGTGCCAGCAGTGAAAGGACTACCGGAGAGACCCAGTACTTC
TRBD2 NA TRBJ2-2 TRBV27 CASSLSREVVGELFF TGTGCCAGCAGTTTAAGTCGGGAGGTGGTCGGGGAGCTGTTTTTT
NA NA TRBJ2-5 TRBV7-9 CASSLASQETQYF TGTGCCAGCAGCTTAGCTTCACAAGAGACCCAGTACTTC
TRBD1 NA TRBJ1-3 TRBV11-2 CASSLYSSTGIYSGNTIYF TGTGCCAGCAGCTTATACTCCTCGACAGGGATTTACTCTGGAAACACCATATATTTT
TRBD1 NA TRBJ1-6 TRBV30 CAWSVPLLRTGDSPLHF TGTGCCTGGAGTGTACCCCTCCTTCGTACAGGGGATTCACCCCTCCACTTT
TRBD2 NA TRBJ2-5 TRBV11-3 CASSLIAASGETQYF TGTGCCAGCAGCTTAATTGCGGCTAGCGGAGAGACCCAGTACTTC
NA NA TRBJ2-3 TRBV11-2 CASSLYGSYVSGTQYF TGTGCCAGCAGCTTATACGGGAGCTATGTGTCAGGAACGCAGTATTTT
TRBD1 NA TRBJ1-3 TRBV3-1/TRBV3-2 CASSQPRGRRGNTIYF TGTGCCAGCAGCCAGCCCAGGGGGCGCAGAGGAAACACCATATATTTT
NA few TRBJ1-1 TRBV30 CARSGTGKRNTEAFF TGTGCCCGGTCGGGCACAGGGAAACGGAACACTGAAGCTTTCTTT
NA NA TRBJ2-7 TRBV19 CASSMMPGGYEQYF TGTGCCAGTAGTATGATGCCAGGGGGGTACGAGCAGTACTTC
NA NA TRBJ2-7 TRBV5-3 CARSCAPRGEQYF TGTGCCAGAAGCTGCGCTCCCCGGGGAGAGCAGTACTTC
NA NA TRBJ2-1 TRBV28 CASSASGTFGLTKRGPYNEQFF TGTGCCAGCAGTGCATCCGGGACCTTTGGACTAACCAAAAGGGGCCCCTACAATGAGCAGTTCTTC
TRBD1 NA TRBJ1-1 TRBV19 CASSGQGAITEAFF TGTGCCAGTAGCGGACAGGGGGCAATCACTGAAGCTTTCTTT
TRBD2 NA TRBJ2-7 TRBV6-5 CASRGLATYEQYF TGTGCCAGCAGAGGACTAGCGACCTACGAGCAGTACTTC
TRBD2 NA TRBJ2-7 TRBV7-3 CASSLTSGVFHEQYF TGTGCCAGCAGCCTGACTAGCGGGGTGTTCCACGAGCAGTACTTC
TRBD1 NA TRBJ2-7 TRBV4-1 CASSRGQGLSYEQYF TGCGCCAGCAGCCGGGGACAGGGGCTATCCTACGAGCAGTACTTC
TRBD1 NA TRBJ2-7 TRBV29-1 CSAGTAYEQYF TGCAGCGCAGGGACAGCCTACGAGCAGTACTTC
NA NA TRBJ2-1 TRBV29-1 CSVEAVHNEQFF TGCAGCGTTGAGGCAGTTCACAATGAGCAGTTCTTC
NA NA TRBJ2-2 TRBV7-8 CASSLNRHTGELFF TGTGCCAGCAGCTTAAACAGACACACCGGGGAGCTGTTTTTT
TRBD2 NA TRBJ2-1 TRBV5-1 CASSLSTSANNEQFF TGCGCCAGCAGCTTGTCTACTAGCGCAAACAATGAGCAGTTCTTC
NA NA TRBJ1-1 TRBV12-5 CASGLEGVDAEAFF TGTGCTAGTGGTTTGGAAGGGGTGGACGCTGAAGCTTTCTTT